The T cell receptor beta chain described here comes from a study of cytomegalovirus exposure and HLA in healthy donors. Overall study results and limits: Earlier results showed most TCR beta V segments being productive about 90% or about 30% of the time.

Germline V CDR1 and CDR2: MNHNS, SASEGT. Between the trimmed V and J ends, which lost 7 bases and 2 bases, there was a span of 18 bases. The CDR3 runs 15 residues. As for this clone: Its antigen is as yet unknown.

PCR involved 60 Vbeta and 13 Jbeta primers. Libraries were prepared by immunoSEQ multiplex PCR; TCRdb keeps only in-frame clonotypes and omits some of them. The sample holds approximately 150,000 clones, approximately 79% seen once. Regarding donors, all were healthy bone marrow donors. The clonotype originates from a human donor in good health. The chain is built from TRBV6-1 and TRBJ2-7, with D maybe TRBD1 (5 bases). The sample consisted of PBMCs. This chain's CDR3 is CASIRTSRATYEQYF. The CDR3 DNA reads TGTGCCAGCATACGAACAAGCAGGGCCACCTACGAGCAGTACTTC.